A single T cell receptor beta chain is shown here with its context. Method: immunoSEQ multiplex PCR; TCRdb's copy keeps in-frame clones and lacks some. In the table there are 150,000 to 200,000 clones, around 80% of which are singletons. The data stem from a study of blood T cell repertoires in COVID-19. Germline-derived CDR1 and CDR2 are SGHKS and YYEKEE (reference sequence). The CDR3 is 11 residues long. V gave up 4 bases and J gave up 12 bases, with 13 bases separating them. This TCR was sampled from an elderly woman with acute or convalescent COVID-19. The chain couples TRBV5-5 to TRBJ1-2; D is undetermined. Sequenced sample: peripheral blood. The CDR3 is CASSAMREDTF. The CDR3 nucleotides read TGTGCCAGCAGCGCCATGCGTGAGGACACCTTC.